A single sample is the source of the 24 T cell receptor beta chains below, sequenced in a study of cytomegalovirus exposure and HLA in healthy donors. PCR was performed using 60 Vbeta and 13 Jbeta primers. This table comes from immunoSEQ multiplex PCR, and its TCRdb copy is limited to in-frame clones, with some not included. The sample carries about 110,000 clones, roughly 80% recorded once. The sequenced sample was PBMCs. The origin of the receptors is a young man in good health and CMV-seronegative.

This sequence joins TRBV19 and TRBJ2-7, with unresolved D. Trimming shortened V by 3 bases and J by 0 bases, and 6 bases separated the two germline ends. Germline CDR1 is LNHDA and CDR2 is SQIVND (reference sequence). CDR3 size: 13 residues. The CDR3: CASSISSSYEQYF. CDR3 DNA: TGTGCCAGTAGTATCTCGAGCTCCTACGAGCAGTACTTC.

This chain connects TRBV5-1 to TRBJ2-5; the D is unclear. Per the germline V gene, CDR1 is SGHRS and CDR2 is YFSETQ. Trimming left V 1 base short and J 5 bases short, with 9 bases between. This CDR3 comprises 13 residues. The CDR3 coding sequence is TGCGCCAGCAGCTTGCCCAGTGGCGAGACCCAGTACTTC. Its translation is CASSLPSGETQYF.

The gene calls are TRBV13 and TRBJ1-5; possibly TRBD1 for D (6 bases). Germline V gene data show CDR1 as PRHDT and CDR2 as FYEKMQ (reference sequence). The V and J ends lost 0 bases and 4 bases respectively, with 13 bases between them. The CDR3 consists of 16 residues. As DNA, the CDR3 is TGTGCCAGCAGCTTAGGGACAGGAGCCGGAAATCAGCCCCAGCATTTT. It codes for CASSLGTGAGNQPQHF.

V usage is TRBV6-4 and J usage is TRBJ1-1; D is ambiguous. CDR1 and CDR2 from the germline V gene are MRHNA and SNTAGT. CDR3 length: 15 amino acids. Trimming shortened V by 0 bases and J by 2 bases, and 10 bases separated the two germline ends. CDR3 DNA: TGTGCCAGCAGTGACTCTTACGGGGATAACACTGAAGCTTTCTTT. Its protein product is CASSDSYGDNTEAFF.

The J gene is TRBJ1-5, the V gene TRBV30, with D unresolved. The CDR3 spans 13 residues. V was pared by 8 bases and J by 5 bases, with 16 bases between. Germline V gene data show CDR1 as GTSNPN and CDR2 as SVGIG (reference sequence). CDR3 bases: TGTGCCCTAAGCGAGGGATGGTATCAGCCCCAGCATTTT. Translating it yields CALSEGWYQPQHF.

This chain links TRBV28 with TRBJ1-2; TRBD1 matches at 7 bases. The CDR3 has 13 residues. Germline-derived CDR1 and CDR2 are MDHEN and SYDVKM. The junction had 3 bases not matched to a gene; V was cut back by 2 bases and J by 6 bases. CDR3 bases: TGTGCCAGCAGTTTACTACAGGGGAATGGCTACACCTTC. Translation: CASSLLQGNGYTF.

As DNA, the CDR3 is TGTGCCAGCTCACCACCGGGGGGGGTGGAAGCTTTCTTT. Residues: CASSPPGGVEAFF. This chain connects TRBV18 to TRBJ1-1; the D gene is possibly TRBD1 (5 bases). The germline V and J ends were trimmed by 0 bases and 8 bases, with 10 bases remaining between them. The CDR3 is 13 amino acids. Per the germline V gene, CDR1 is KGHSH and CDR2 is LQKENI.

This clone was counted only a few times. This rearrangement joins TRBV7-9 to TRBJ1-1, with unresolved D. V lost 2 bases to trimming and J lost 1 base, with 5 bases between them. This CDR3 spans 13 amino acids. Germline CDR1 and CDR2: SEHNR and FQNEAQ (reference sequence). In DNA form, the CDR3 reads TGTGCCAGCAGCTTAACTGGGAACACTGAAGCTTTCTTT. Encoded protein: CASSLTGNTEAFF. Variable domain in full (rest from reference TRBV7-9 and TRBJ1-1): DTGVSQNPRHKITKRGQNVTFRCDPISEHNRLYWYRQTLGQGPEFLTYFQNEAQLEKSRLLSDRFSAERPKGSFSTLEIQRTEQGDSAMYLCASSLTGNTEAFFGQGTRLTVV.

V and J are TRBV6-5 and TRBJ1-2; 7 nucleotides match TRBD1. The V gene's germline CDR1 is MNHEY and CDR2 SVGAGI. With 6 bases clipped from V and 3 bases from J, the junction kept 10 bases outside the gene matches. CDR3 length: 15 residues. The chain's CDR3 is CASRPRQGLHYGYTF. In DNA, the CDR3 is TGTGCCAGCAGGCCACGACAGGGCCTACACTATGGCTACACCTTC.

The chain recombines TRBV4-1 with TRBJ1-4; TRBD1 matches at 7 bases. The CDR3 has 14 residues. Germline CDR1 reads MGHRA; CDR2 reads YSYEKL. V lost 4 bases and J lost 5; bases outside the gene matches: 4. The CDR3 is CASSLGQTNEKLFF. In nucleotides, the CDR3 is TGCGCCAGCAGCCTGGGACAGACCAATGAAAAACTGTTTTTT.

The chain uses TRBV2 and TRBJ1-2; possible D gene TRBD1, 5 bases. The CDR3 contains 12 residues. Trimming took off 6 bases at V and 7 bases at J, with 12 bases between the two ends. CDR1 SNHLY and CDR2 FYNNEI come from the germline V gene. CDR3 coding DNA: TGTGCCAGCAGGTCTGACAGCCCTGGCTACACCTTC. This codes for CASRSDSPGYTF.

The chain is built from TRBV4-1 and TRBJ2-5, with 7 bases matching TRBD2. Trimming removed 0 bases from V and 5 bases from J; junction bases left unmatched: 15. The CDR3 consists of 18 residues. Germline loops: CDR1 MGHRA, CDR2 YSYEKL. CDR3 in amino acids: CASSQDLVGGPAGETQYF. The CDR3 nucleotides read TGCGCCAGCAGCCAAGATCTCGTGGGAGGGCCGGCAGGGGAGACCCAGTACTTC.

The CDR3 sequence is CAWSPGQGPYEQYF. Here the CDR3 DNA reads TGTGCCTGGAGTCCGGGACAGGGTCCCTACGAGCAGTACTTC. The chain carries TRBV30 and TRBJ2-7; 9 bases align to TRBD1. CDR3 length equals 14 residues. The V gene's germline CDR1 is GTSNPN and CDR2 SVGIG (reference sequence). Trimming took 2 bases from V and 2 from J; bases not matched to a gene: 4.

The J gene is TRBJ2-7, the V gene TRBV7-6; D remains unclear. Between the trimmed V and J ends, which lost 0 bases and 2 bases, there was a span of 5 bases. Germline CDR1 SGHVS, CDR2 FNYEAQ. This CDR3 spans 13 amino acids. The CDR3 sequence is CASSLAGPYEQYF. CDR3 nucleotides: TGTGCCAGCAGCTTAGCGGGCCCCTACGAGCAGTACTTC.

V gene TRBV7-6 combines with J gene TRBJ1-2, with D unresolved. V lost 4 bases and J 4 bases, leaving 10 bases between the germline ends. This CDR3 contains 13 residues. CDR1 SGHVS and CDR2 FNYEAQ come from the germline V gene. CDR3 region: CASSSGRGYGYTF. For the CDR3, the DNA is TGTGCCAGCAGCTCCGGACGGGGCTATGGCTACACCTTC.

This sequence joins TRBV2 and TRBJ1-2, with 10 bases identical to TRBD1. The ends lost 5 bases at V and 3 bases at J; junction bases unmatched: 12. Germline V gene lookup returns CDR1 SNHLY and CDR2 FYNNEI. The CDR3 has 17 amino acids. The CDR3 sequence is CASSLLRRDRGHYGYTF. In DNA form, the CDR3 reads TGTGCCAGCAGTCTACTTCGCCGGGACAGGGGTCACTATGGCTACACCTTC.

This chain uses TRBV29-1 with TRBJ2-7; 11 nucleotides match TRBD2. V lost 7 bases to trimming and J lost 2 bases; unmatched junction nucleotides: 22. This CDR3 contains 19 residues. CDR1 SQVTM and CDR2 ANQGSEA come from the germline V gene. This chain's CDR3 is CSATVFSGDNSGRAYEQYF. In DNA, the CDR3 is TGCAGCGCCACCGTATTTTCAGGGGATAATAGCGGGAGGGCCTACGAGCAGTACTTC.

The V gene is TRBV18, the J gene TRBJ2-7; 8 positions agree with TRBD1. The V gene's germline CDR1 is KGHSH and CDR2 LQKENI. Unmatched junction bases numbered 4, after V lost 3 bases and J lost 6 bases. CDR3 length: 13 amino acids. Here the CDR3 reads CASSPQGAVEQYF. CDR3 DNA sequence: TGTGCCAGCTCACCCCAGGGGGCTGTCGAGCAGTACTTC.

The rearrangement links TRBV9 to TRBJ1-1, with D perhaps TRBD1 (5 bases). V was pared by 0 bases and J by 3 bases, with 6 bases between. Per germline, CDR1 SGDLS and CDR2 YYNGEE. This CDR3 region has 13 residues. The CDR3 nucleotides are TGTGCCAGCAGCGTAGAGGGGTACACTGAAGCTTTCTTT. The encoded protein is CASSVEGYTEAFF.

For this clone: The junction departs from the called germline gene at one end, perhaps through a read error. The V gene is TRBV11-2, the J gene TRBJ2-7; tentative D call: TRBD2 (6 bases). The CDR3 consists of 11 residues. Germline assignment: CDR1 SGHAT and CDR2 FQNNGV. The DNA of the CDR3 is TGTGCCAGCAGCTTAGGGCGGGAACGGGAATTC. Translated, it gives CASSLGREREF.

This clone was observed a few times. The CDR3 DNA reads as TGTGCCAGCAGCGGACTTACAGGTAACAATGAGCAGTTCTTC. As protein: CASSGLTGNNEQFF. This chain uses TRBV9 with TRBJ2-1; tentative D call: TRBD1 (5 bases). The CDR3 covers 14 residues. The V gene lost 3 bases and the J gene lost 5 bases, with 12 bases spanning the gap. The germline V gene encodes CDR1 SGDLS and CDR2 YYNGEE.

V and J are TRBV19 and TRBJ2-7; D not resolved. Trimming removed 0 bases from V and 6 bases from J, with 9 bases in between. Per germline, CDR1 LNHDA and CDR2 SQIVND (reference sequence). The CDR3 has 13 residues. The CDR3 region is CASSIEPPGEQYF. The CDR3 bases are TGTGCCAGTAGTATAGAACCCCCCGGCGAGCAGTACTTC. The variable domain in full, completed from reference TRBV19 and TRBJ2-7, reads DGGITQSPKYLFRKEGQNVTLSCEQNLNHDAMYWYRQDPGQGLRLIYYSQIVNDFQKGDIAEGYSVSREKKESFPLTVTSAQKNPTAFYLCASSIEPPGEQYFGPGTRLTVT.

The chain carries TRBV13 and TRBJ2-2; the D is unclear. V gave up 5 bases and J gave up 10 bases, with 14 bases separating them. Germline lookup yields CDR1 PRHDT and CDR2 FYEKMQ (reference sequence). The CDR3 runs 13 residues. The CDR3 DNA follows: TGTGCCAGCAGCCCCCCCGCCTACCAGGAGCTGTTTTTT. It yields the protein CASSPPAYQELFF.

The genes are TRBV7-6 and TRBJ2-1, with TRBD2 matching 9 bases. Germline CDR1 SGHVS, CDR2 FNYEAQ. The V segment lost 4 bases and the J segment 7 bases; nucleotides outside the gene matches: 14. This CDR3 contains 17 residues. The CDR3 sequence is CASSSPGGGRAGNEQFF. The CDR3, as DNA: TGTGCCAGCAGCTCGCCAGGAGGCGGGAGGGCCGGTAATGAGCAGTTCTTC.